This entry is about one T cell receptor beta chain. These data are taken from a study of blood T cell repertoires in COVID-19. Study-level information: Specimens from acute and convalescent COVID-19 originated in the United States, Italy and Spain. From T cells, B-cell-depleted T cells, or PBMCs came the material, which was cDNA or gDNA.

The CDR3 is 15 amino acids. Germline loops: CDR1 SGHAT, CDR2 FQNNGV. The V and J ends lost 6 bases and 8 bases, in that order; junction bases with no gene match: 14. It was during active infection that Seattle patients were enrolled and then longitudinally followed. Authors' methods: Cell counts per sample came from amplifying reference gene primers. Clones were read by immunoSEQ multiplex PCR, and TCRdb kept only the in-frame ones, dropping some. V and J calls and clone size come straight from that table; D and trimming were deduced from the DNA. The sample carries 250,000 to 350,000 clones, approximately 91% recorded once.

The gene calls are TRBV11-2 and TRBJ1-2, with 8 bases lining up with TRBD1. The receptor comes from a woman under 40 with COVID-19, enrolled during active disease. Sequenced sample: peripheral blood. The CDR3 bases are TGTGCCAGCAGTTACTTCCGGCAGGGGGCTCGGGGCTACACCTTC. This gives the protein CASSYFRQGARGYTF.